The 26 T cell receptor beta chains presented below share a single source sample, sequenced in a study of blood T cell repertoires in COVID-19. The data were produced by immunoSEQ multiplex PCR, yet TCRdb's version contains in-frame clones alone and is incomplete. The sample yields about 280,000 clones, 90% seen once. Sequencing used PBMCs or T cells enriched from blood (not recorded which). The receptors were sampled from a woman aged 25 to 45 with acute COVID-19.

J is TRBJ1-2 and V is TRBV4-1; D may be TRBD1 (6 bases). The CDR3 runs to 16 residues. Germline V gene data show CDR1 as MGHRA and CDR2 as YSYEKL. Deletions cut 2 bases from V and 2 bases from J, with 15 bases between. The DNA of the CDR3 is TGCGCCAGCAGCCAAACGGCGGGGGCGGTAAACTATGGCTACACCTTC. It encodes CASSQTAGAVNYGYTF.

This chain links TRBV21-1 with TRBJ2-3; the table calls TRBD2, which could not be checked here. TRBV21-1 constitutes a pseudogene. This CDR3 contains 13 residues. This CDR3 is CASSKNIGDTQYF. DNA for the CDR3: TGTGCCAGCAGCAAAAATATCGGGGATACGCAGTATTTT.

DNA for the CDR3: TGTGCCAGCAGCCCGGTGACTAGCGGCGACAATGAGCAGTTCTTC. Its protein product is CASSPVTSGDNEQFF. The chain is built from TRBV11-2 and TRBJ2-1; 9 nucleotides match TRBD2. The CDR3 is made up of 15 amino acids. Germline V lookup: CDR1 SGHAT, CDR2 FQNNGV. V lost 5 bases, J lost 5 bases, and 7 bases stayed unmatched.

This clone was seen a single time. The chain combines TRBV2 with TRBJ2-3, with 7 bases fitting TRBD2. From germline, CDR1 is SNHLY and CDR2 FYNNEI. V lost 8 bases and J lost 1; bases outside the gene matches: 9. The CDR3 extends over 15 amino acids. This CDR3 reads CASDGGVLGTDTQYF. CDR3 coding DNA: TGTGCCAGCGATGGGGGGGTTCTCGGCACAGATACGCAGTATTTT. Based on the CDR3 plus reference TRBV2 and TRBJ2-3, the full variable domain is EPEVTQTPSHQVTQMGQEVILRCVPISNHLYFYWYRQILGQKVEFLVSFYNNEISEKSEIFDDQFSVERPDGSNFTLKIRSTKLEDSAMYFCASDGGVLGTDTQYFGPGTRLTVL.

The chain couples TRBV5-5 to TRBJ2-1, with TRBD2 identical over 10 bases. V was clipped by 0 bases and J by 4 bases; unmatched bases: 10. This CDR3 region has 18 residues. Looked up from germline, CDR1 is SGHKS and CDR2 is YYEKEE (reference sequence). The CDR3, as DNA: TGTGCCAGCAGCTTGGGACCTCCGGCTAGCGGGAGTTACAATGAGCAGTTCTTC. It yields the protein CASSLGPPASGSYNEQFF.

In this sample, this clone turned up a few times. V usage is TRBV19 and J usage is TRBJ1-6; tentatively, D is TRBD1 (6 bases). The CDR3 is made up of 16 amino acids. The germline CDR1 and CDR2 sequences are LNHDA and SQIVND (reference sequence). Trimming removed 6 bases from V and 4 bases from J, with 16 bases in between. The CDR3 region has the DNA TGTGCCAGTAGGAATACAGGGACCTCTTATAATTCACCCCTCCACTTT. It encodes CASRNTGTSYNSPLHF.

This chain uses TRBV21-1 with TRBJ2-2; TRBD2 is taken as the D call from the table, unchecked against the DNA. TRBV21-1 counts as a pseudogene. This CDR3 contains 17 residues. The CDR3: CASSKVLIDKNTGELFF. The DNA of the CDR3 is TGTGCCAGCAGCAAAGTCTTAATAGATAAGAACACCGGGGAGCTGTTTTTT.

The genes are TRBV7-3 and TRBJ1-1; no clear D. The V gene's germline CDR1 is SGHTA and CDR2 FQGTGA. V lost 1 base to trimming and J lost 6 bases, with 9 bases between them. This CDR3 is built from 13 residues. This CDR3 reads CASSLNEGSEAFF. The CDR3 DNA reads TGTGCCAGCAGCTTAAACGAGGGTTCTGAAGCTTTCTTT.

Only a few counts were recorded for this clone. V is TRBV11-2 and J is TRBJ2-1; tentatively, D is TRBD2 (5 bases). The CDR3 has 15 residues. Trimming pared 3 bases from V and 3 bases from J, leaving 12 bases between. Germline assignment: CDR1 SGHAT and CDR2 FQNNGV. The CDR3: CASSFMGRDYNEQFF. The CDR3 DNA reads as TGTGCCAGCAGCTTTATGGGGAGAGACTACAATGAGCAGTTCTTC.

The rearrangement joins TRBV28 to TRBJ2-7; D is perhaps TRBD1 (5 bases). Germline V gene lookup returns CDR1 MDHEN and CDR2 SYDVKM. There are 14 residues in the CDR3. V gave up 5 bases and J gave up 3 bases, with 14 bases separating them. Here the CDR3 DNA reads TGTGCCAGCAGTCCTCGGACATTCGTCTACGAGCAGTACTTC. It yields the protein CASSPRTFVYEQYF. The full variable domain, rest sourced from reference TRBV28 and TRBJ2-7, is DVKVTQSSRYLVKRTGEKVFLECVQDMDHENMFWYRQDPGLGLRLIYFSYDVKMKEKGDIPEGYSVSREKKERFSLILESASTNQTSMYLCASSPRTFVYEQYFGPGTRLTVT.

This sequence joins TRBV15 and TRBJ2-7; a weak D match, TRBD2 (5 bases). This CDR3 has 14 amino acids. Germline values: CDR1 LNHNV, CDR2 YYDKDF (reference sequence). V was clipped by 0 bases and J by 7 bases, with 13 bases between them. The CDR3 region has the DNA TGTGCCACCAGCAGAGACGGGGAGATCCAGGAGCAGTACTTC. Its translation: CATSRDGEIQEQYF.

This chain links TRBV19 with TRBJ2-7; 9 nucleotides agree with TRBD1. Unmatched junction bases numbered 2, after V lost 0 bases and J lost 2 bases. From germline, CDR1 is LNHDA and CDR2 SQIVND (reference sequence). This CDR3 comprises 15 residues. CDR3 nucleotide sequence: TGTGCCAGTAGTATAGAGGGACAGGGTACCTACGAGCAGTACTTC. Its protein product is CASSIEGQGTYEQYF. The complete variable domain, with remaining parts taken from reference TRBV19 and TRBJ2-7, reads DGGITQSPKYLFRKEGQNVTLSCEQNLNHDAMYWYRQDPGQGLRLIYYSQIVNDFQKGDIAEGYSVSREKKESFPLTVTSAQKNPTAFYLCASSIEGQGTYEQYFGPGTRLTVT.

This chain connects TRBV27 to TRBJ1-2, with TRBD1 as a possible D gene (6 bases). Trimming cost V 5 bases and J 1 base, with 20 bases left between them. The CDR3 totals 17 residues. From germline, CDR1 is MNHEY and CDR2 SMNVEV (reference sequence). DNA for the CDR3: TGTGCCAGCAGTCCCGGCAGGGGAAGGATGAATAACTATGGCTACACCTTC. This translates into CASSPGRGRMNNYGYTF.

The chain is built from TRBV28 and TRBJ1-1; no clear D gene. The germline V and J ends were trimmed by 3 bases and 5 bases, with 4 bases remaining between them. This CDR3 has 11 residues. CDR1 is MDHEN, CDR2 SYDVKM, per germline. CDR3 in DNA: TGTGCCAGCAGTTTCAGAACTGAAGCTTTCTTT. It translates to CASSFRTEAFF.

The chain recombines TRBV27 with TRBJ1-2; D is possibly TRBD1 (6 bases). V lost 5 bases, J lost 3 bases, and 10 bases lay in between. Germline-derived CDR1 and CDR2 are MNHEY and SMNVEV (reference sequence). The CDR3 runs 13 residues. Here the CDR3 reads CASSTGIDYGYTF. CDR3 sequence (DNA): TGTGCCAGCAGTACAGGGATCGACTATGGCTACACCTTC.

V is TRBV18 and J is TRBJ1-1; TRBD1 matches at 9 bases. The germline V gene encodes CDR1 KGHSH and CDR2 LQKENI. The CDR3 is 13 amino acids. V gave up 6 bases and J gave up 5 bases; unmatched junction bases: 4. The CDR3 nucleotides are TGTGCCAGCTCCCCCGGGACAGGGACTGAAGCTTTCTTT. It encodes CASSPGTGTEAFF.

This clone was detected once. The rearrangement links TRBV5-5 to TRBJ2-7, with 7 bases aligning to TRBD1. CDR1 SGHKS and CDR2 YYEKEE come from the germline V gene (reference sequence). This CDR3 region has 13 residues. Trimming cost V 1 base and J 3 bases; bases outside gene matches: 1. The CDR3 protein is CASSLRDSYEQYF. CDR3 coding DNA: TGTGCCAGCAGCTTGCGGGACAGCTACGAGCAGTACTTC.

The chain employs TRBV6-5 and TRBJ2-1, with 7 bases matching TRBD2. The CDR3 extends over 15 amino acids. V gave up 8 bases and J gave up 8 bases; unmatched junction bases: 15. Germline CDR1 reads MNHEY; CDR2 reads SVGAGI. The CDR3: CASSAGAYTNDEQFF. The DNA of the CDR3 is TGTGCCAGCTCCGCGGGAGCCTATACGAACGATGAGCAGTTCTTC.

The V call is TRBV7-3, the J call TRBJ2-3, with 9 bases identical to TRBD2. There are 15 residues in the CDR3. Germline loops: CDR1 SGHTA, CDR2 FQGTGA. V shed 4 bases, J shed 1 base, and the junction held 3 bases outside the gene matches. The CDR3 spells CASSSVAGGTDTQYF. The DNA of the CDR3 is TGTGCCAGCAGCTCCGTAGCGGGAGGCACAGATACGCAGTATTTT.

The rearrangement uses TRBV5-5 and TRBJ2-7, with TRBD1 matching 7 bases. The CDR3 is 15 residues long. Losses at the gene ends were 3 bases for V and 6 bases for J; bases not matched to a gene: 12. CDR1 and CDR2 from the germline V gene are SGHKS and YYEKEE (reference sequence). The CDR3 region is CASSSVRGQPSEQYF. The CDR3 nucleotides are TGTGCCAGCAGCTCCGTCCGGGGACAGCCAAGCGAGCAGTACTTC.

The rearrangement links TRBV27 to TRBJ1-4; 7 positions agree with TRBD1. Unmatched junction bases numbered 13, after V lost 6 bases and J lost 0 bases. There are 18 residues in the CDR3. Germline V gene data show CDR1 as MNHEY and CDR2 as SMNVEV (reference sequence). The CDR3 nucleotides are TGTGCCAGCAGCAGTTTTCCTGGGACAGCCGCAACTAATGAAAAACTGTTTTTT. Residues: CASSSFPGTAATNEKLFF.

The J gene is TRBJ2-7, the V gene TRBV18, with 14 bases aligning to TRBD2. CDR1 and CDR2 from the germline V gene are KGHSH and LQKENI. The CDR3 contains 18 residues. The V gene end was trimmed by 4 bases and the J gene end by 3 bases; junction bases not matched to a gene: 11. The CDR3 sequence is CASSQPGLAGVGRYEQYF. The CDR3 DNA sequence: TGTGCCAGCTCACAACCGGGACTAGCGGGAGTCGGTCGCTACGAGCAGTACTTC. The full variable domain, with the rest looked up from reference TRBV18 and TRBJ2-7, is NAGVMQNPRHLVRRRGQEARLRCSPMKGHSHVYWYRQLPEEGLKFMVYLQKENIIDESGMPKERFSAEFPKEGPSILRIQQVVRGDSAAYFCASSQPGLAGVGRYEQYFGPGTRLTVT.

In this sample, this clone turned up a few times. Within the sample, other DNA sequences also encode this same CDR3. This rearrangement joins TRBV12-3 or TRBV12-4 to TRBJ1-3; D possibly corresponds to TRBD1 (6 bases). The CDR3 runs to 13 residues. The V end was cut by 3 bases, the J end by 4 bases, with 7 bases between. The CDR3 nucleotides are TGTGCCAGCAGTTTCAGGGGAGGAAACACCATATATTTT. Its protein is CASSFRGGNTIYF.

This rearrangement joins TRBV11-2 to TRBJ2-7; TRBD2 agrees at 14 bases. Germline CDR1 and CDR2: SGHAT and FQNNGV. Unmatched junction bases numbered 3, after V lost 1 base and J lost 7 bases. CDR3 length equals 15 residues. CDR3 sequence: CASSLGGLAGDEQYF. The CDR3, as DNA: TGTGCCAGCAGCTTAGGGGGACTAGCGGGAGATGAGCAGTACTTC.

This chain connects TRBV5-1 to TRBJ2-5, with 9 nucleotides matching TRBD1. Germline CDR1 and CDR2: SGHRS and YFSETQ. The V and J ends lost 2 bases and 5 bases, in that order; junction bases with no gene match: 7. The CDR3 sequence is 15 residues long. CDR3 loop: CASSLQGALGETQYF. DNA for the CDR3: TGCGCCAGCAGCTTACAGGGGGCGCTGGGGGAGACCCAGTACTTC. Based on the CDR3 plus reference TRBV5-1 and TRBJ2-5, the full variable domain is KAGVTQTPRYLIKTRGQQVTLSCSPISGHRSVSWYQQTPGQGLQFLFEYFSETQRNKGNFPGRFSGRQFSNSRSEMNVSTLELGDSALYLCASSLQGALGETQYFGPGTRLLVL.

The chain couples TRBV7-8 to TRBJ2-1, with 9 bases lining up with TRBD2. Trimming cost V 5 bases and J 4 bases; bases outside gene matches: 6. This CDR3 has 15 amino acids. Germline CDR1 reads SGHVS; CDR2 reads FQNEAQ. The CDR3 DNA reads as TGTGCCAGCAGCCCCCTAGCGGGACAGTACAATGAGCAGTTCTTC. As protein: CASSPLAGQYNEQFF.